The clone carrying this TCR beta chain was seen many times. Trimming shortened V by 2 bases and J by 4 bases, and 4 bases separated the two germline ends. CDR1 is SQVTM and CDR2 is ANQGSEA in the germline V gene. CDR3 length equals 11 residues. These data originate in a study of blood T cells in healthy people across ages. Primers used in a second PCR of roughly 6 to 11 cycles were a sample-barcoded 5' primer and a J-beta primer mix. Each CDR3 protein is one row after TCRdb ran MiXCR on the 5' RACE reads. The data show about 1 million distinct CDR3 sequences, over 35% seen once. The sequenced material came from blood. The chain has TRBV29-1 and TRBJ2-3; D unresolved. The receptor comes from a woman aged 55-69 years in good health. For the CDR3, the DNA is TGCAGCGTTGAACTAGCAGATACGCAGTATTTT. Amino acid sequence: CSVELADTQYF.